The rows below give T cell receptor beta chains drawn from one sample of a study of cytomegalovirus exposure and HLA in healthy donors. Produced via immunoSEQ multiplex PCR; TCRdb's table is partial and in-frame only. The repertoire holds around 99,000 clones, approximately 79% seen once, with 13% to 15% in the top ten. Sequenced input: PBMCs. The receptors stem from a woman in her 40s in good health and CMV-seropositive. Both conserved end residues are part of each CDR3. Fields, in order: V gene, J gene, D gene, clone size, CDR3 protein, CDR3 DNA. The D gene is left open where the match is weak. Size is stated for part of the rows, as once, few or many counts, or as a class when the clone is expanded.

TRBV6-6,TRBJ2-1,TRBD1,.,CASSGSGGGFF,TGTGCCAGCTCGGGGTCAGGGGGCGGCTTCTTC
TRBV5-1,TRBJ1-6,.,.,CASSLTSRTGSSPLHF,TGCGCCAGCAGCTTAACTTCTCGAACAGGGTCTTCACCCCTCCACTTT
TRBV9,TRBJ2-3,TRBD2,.,CASSVVPSGATDTQYF,TGTGCCAGCAGCGTAGTGCCTAGCGGGGCCACAGATACGCAGTATTTT
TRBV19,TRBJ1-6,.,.,CASGPSSYNSPLHF,TGTGCCAGCGGTCCTAGCTCCTATAATTCACCCCTCCACTTT
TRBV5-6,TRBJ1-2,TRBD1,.,CASSPDRGYGYTF,TGTGCCAGCAGCCCGGACAGGGGCTATGGCTACACCTTC
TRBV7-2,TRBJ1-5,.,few,CASSLVLQGNQPQHF,TGTGCCAGCAGCTTAGTCTTACAGGGCAATCAGCCCCAGCATTTT
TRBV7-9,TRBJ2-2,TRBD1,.,CASSLRTGREELFF,TGTGCCAGCAGCTTACGGACAGGGCGGGAAGAGCTGTTTTTT
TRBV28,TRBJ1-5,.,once,CASILGGNRNQPQHF,TGTGCCAGCATTCTCGGGGGGAATCGCAATCAGCCCCAGCATTTT
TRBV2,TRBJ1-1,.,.,CASSEVRGWTEAFF,TGTGCCAGCAGTGAAGTGCGGGGTTGGACTGAAGCTTTCTTT
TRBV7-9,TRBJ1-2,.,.,CASSLGGLYGYTF,TGTGCCAGCAGCTTAGGGGGCCTCTATGGCTACACCTTC